The following is a T cell receptor beta chain sequence with its context. The CDR3 length is 17 residues. Germline values: CDR1 SGHRS, CDR2 YFSETQ. V lost 4 bases, J lost 4 bases, and 12 bases stayed unmatched. TCRdb re-analysed the RT-PCR reads in MiXCR, keeping a single row per CDR3 protein. The data contain hundreds of thousands of distinct CDR3 sequences, about 14% of them singletons. The chain couples TRBV5-1 to TRBJ2-2; TRBD1 aligns across 8 bases. The sample consisted of memory CD4+ T cells from blood. The sequence was obtained from a female donor in good health, serving as a healthy control. CDR3 region: CASSDSTGTGGTGELFF. DNA of the CDR3: TGCGCCAGCAGCGACTCTACCGGGACAGGAGGCACCGGGGAGCTGTTTTTT.